What follows describes a single TCR beta chain. What it recognizes is unknown. The data belong to a study of memory CD4+ T cells and cytomegalovirus serostatus. The germline gives CDR1 SGHTA, CDR2 FQGNSA. The CDR3 is 14 residues long. The V and J ends lost 1 base and 7 bases respectively, with 13 bases between them. Study results and limitations: The CMV-associated TCR signature appears largely within the CD4+ memory repertoire.

Profiling relied on immunoSEQ multiplex PCR, and the TCRdb table lists in-frame clones only, not all of them. The data show over 40,000 clones, 70% to 85% seen once. Single viable CD3+CD4+CD8-CD45RO+ cells were sorted as the memory CD4+ T cells. Sequenced material: memory CD4+ T cells from blood. The receptor's source is an adult in good health and CMV-seronegative. The chain uses TRBV7-2 and TRBJ2-5, with TRBD1 as a possible D gene (5 bases). CDR3 bases: TGTGCCAGCAGCTTAGGAGCAGGGTTAGGGACCCAGTACTTC. Its protein is CASSLGAGLGTQYF.